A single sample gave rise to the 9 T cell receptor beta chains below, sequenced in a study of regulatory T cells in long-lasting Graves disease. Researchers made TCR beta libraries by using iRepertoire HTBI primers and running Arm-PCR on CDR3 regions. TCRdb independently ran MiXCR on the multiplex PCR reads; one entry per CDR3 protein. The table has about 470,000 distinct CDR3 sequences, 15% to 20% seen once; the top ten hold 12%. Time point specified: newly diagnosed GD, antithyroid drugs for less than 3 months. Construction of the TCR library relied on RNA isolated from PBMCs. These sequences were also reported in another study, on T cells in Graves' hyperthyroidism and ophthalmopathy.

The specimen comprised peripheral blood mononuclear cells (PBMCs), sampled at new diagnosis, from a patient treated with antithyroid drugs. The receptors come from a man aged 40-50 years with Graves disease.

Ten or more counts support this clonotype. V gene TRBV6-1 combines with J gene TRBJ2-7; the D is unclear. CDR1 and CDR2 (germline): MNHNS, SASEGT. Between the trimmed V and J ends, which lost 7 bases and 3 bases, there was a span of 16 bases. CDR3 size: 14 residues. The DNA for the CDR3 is TGTGCCAGCACCCCCCAAGACAAGATCTACGAGCAGTACTTC. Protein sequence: CASTPQDKIYEQYF.

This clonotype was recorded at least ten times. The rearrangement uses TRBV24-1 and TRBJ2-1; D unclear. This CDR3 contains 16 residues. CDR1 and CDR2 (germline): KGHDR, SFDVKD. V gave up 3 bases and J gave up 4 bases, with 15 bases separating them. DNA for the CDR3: TGTGCCACCAGTGATACCCGGGCCGCCTATTACAATGAGCAGTTCTTC. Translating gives CATSDTRAAYYNEQFF.

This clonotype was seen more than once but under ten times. The CDR3 spells CASSSSGGSSYNSPLHF. The DNA of the CDR3 is TGTGCCAGCAGTTCCTCGGGGGGGAGCTCCTATAATTCACCCCTCCACTTT. The chain links TRBV28 to TRBJ1-6, with a possible D match to TRBD1 (5 bases). CDR3 size: 17 residues. Germline CDR1 MDHEN, CDR2 SYDVKM. The V gene lost 4 bases and the J gene lost 0 bases, with 13 bases spanning the gap.

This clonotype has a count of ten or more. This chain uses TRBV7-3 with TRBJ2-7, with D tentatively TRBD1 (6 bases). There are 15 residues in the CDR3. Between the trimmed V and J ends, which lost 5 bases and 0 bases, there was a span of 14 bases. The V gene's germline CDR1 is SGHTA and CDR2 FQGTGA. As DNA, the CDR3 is TGTGCCAGCAGCCAAAACGACAGGAGCTCCTACGAGCAGTACTTC. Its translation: CASSQNDRSSYEQYF.

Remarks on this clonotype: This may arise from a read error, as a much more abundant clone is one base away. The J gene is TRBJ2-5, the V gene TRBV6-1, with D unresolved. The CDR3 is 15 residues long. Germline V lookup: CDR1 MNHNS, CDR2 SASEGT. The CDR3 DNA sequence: TGTACCAGCAGTCGACCCCACACGGGTTCGGAGACCCAGTACTTC. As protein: CTSSRPHTGSETQYF.

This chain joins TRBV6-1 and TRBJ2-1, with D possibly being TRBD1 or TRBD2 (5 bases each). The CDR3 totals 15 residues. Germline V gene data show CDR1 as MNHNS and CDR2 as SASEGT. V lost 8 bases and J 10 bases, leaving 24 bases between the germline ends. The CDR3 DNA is TGTGCCAGCCGAATCAGGGAGTTCGACCGCGGCGAGCAGTTCTTC. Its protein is CASRIREFDRGEQFF.

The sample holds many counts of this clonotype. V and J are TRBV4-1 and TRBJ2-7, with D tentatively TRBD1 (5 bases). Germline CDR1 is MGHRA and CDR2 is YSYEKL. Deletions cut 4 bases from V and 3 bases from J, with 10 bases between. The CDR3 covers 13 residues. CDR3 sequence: CASSLGANYEQYF. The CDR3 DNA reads TGCGCCAGCAGCCTAGGGGCTAACTACGAGCAGTACTTC.

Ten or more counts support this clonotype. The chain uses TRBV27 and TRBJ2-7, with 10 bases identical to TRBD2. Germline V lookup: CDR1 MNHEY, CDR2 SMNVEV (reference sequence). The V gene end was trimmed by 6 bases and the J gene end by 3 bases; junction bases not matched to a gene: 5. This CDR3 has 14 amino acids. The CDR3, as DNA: TGTGCCAGCAGCCGGACTAGCGGAGGCTACGAGCAGTACTTC. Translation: CASSRTSGGYEQYF.

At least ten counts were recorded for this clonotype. The CDR3 DNA reads as TGTGCCACCAGGACAGGAAATAGCAATCAGCCCCAGCATTTT. It specifies CATRTGNSNQPQHF. This chain links TRBV28 with TRBJ1-5, with TRBD1 identical over 7 bases. This CDR3 comprises 14 residues. Germline V lookup: CDR1 MDHEN, CDR2 SYDVKM. The V gene end was trimmed by 10 bases and the J gene end by 0 bases; junction bases not matched to a gene: 6.